A selection of T cell receptor beta chains follows, all from one sample in a study of blood T cell repertoires in COVID-19. Produced via immunoSEQ multiplex PCR; TCRdb's table is partial and in-frame only. Here the sample spans 100,000 or so clones, roughly 80% being singletons. Input material: peripheral blood. These TCRs come from a man in his sixties or seventies with active or convalescent COVID-19. Both conserved end residues are part of each CDR3. The order of the fields is J gene, V gene, D gene, clone size, CDR3 DNA, CDR3 protein. The D gene is left open where the match is weak. A clone size is listed for some rows: how often the clone was seen (once, few, many), or a class if it is expanded.

J gene: TRBJ1-6
V gene: TRBV6-6
D gene: TRBD1
clone size: NA
CDR3 DNA: TGTGCCAGCAGCCCTACGGACAGGTCGCGGCCCCTCCACTTT
CDR3 protein: CASSPTDRSRPLHF

J gene: TRBJ2-6
V gene: TRBV7-2
D gene: NA
clone size: NA
CDR3 DNA: TGTGCCAGCAGCTTAGGCCTCACCTGGAGCTCTGGGGCCAACGTCCTGACTTTC
CDR3 protein: CASSLGLTWSSGANVLTF

J gene: TRBJ1-2
V gene: TRBV3-1/TRBV3-2
D gene: NA
clone size: NA
CDR3 DNA: TGTGCCAGCAGCCGCTTCAGTCAGGGCTACACCTTC
CDR3 protein: CASSRFSQGYTF

J gene: TRBJ2-1
V gene: TRBV27
D gene: NA
clone size: NA
CDR3 DNA: TGTGCCAGCAGTTCCCTGACAGGAAAGGGTCACAATGAGCAGTTCTTC
CDR3 protein: CASSSLTGKGHNEQFF

J gene: TRBJ2-1
V gene: TRBV5-8
D gene: NA
clone size: NA
CDR3 DNA: TGTGCCAGCAGGCTGCCCAGGGACTCCAGTCGGGATGAGCAGTTCTTC
CDR3 protein: CASRLPRDSSRDEQFF

J gene: TRBJ1-1
V gene: TRBV7-6
D gene: TRBD1
clone size: NA
CDR3 DNA: TGTGCCAGCAGCTTATCCGCAGGGGGGAACACTGAAGCTTTCTTT
CDR3 protein: CASSLSAGGNTEAFF

J gene: TRBJ2-7
V gene: TRBV5-1
D gene: NA
clone size: NA
CDR3 DNA: TGCGCCAGCAGCTTGTCTGCTGGGACTCACAACTACGAGCAGTACTTC
CDR3 protein: CASSLSAGTHNYEQYF

J gene: TRBJ1-3
V gene: TRBV28
D gene: NA
clone size: NA
CDR3 DNA: TGTGCCAGCAGCCTTCCGCTTAGTAGGGGAGGAAACACCATATATTTT
CDR3 protein: CASSLPLSRGGNTIYF

J gene: TRBJ2-5
V gene: TRBV6-5
D gene: NA
clone size: NA
CDR3 DNA: TGTGCCAGCAGTCGGCCGGGACACAAAGAGACCCAGTACTTC
CDR3 protein: CASSRPGHKETQYF

J gene: TRBJ1-3
V gene: TRBV11-2
D gene: NA
clone size: NA
CDR3 DNA: TGTGCCAGCAGCTTACCGGGAAGCTCTGGAAACACCATATATTTT
CDR3 protein: CASSLPGSSGNTIYF

J gene: TRBJ1-4
V gene: TRBV6-5
D gene: TRBD1
clone size: NA
CDR3 DNA: TGTGCCAGCAGTTACTATAGACAGGGAGGTGAAAAACTGTTTTTT
CDR3 protein: CASSYYRQGGEKLFF

J gene: TRBJ1-1
V gene: TRBV6-5
D gene: NA
clone size: NA
CDR3 DNA: TGTGCCAGCAGGAAGACTGACAGCACTGAAGCTTTCTTT
CDR3 protein: CASRKTDSTEAFF

J gene: TRBJ1-5
V gene: TRBV13
D gene: NA
clone size: NA
CDR3 DNA: TGTGCCAGCAGCTTGGGGGGGGATCAGCCCCAGCATTTT
CDR3 protein: CASSLGGDQPQHF

J gene: TRBJ1-2
V gene: TRBV10-3
D gene: TRBD1
clone size: NA
CDR3 DNA: TGTGCCATCAGGGGGACAGCCTATGGCTACACCTTC
CDR3 protein: CAIRGTAYGYTF

J gene: TRBJ2-7
V gene: TRBV3-1/TRBV3-2
D gene: TRBD1
clone size: once
CDR3 DNA: TGTGCCAGCAGCCAGGGACTCCGGGACAGGGGGCGAGACGAGCAGTACTTC
CDR3 protein: CASSQGLRDRGRDEQYF

J gene: TRBJ2-7
V gene: TRBV5-1
D gene: TRBD1
clone size: NA
CDR3 DNA: TGCGCCAGCAGCCTGGACAGGAACTACGAGCAGTACTTC
CDR3 protein: CASSLDRNYEQYF

J gene: TRBJ1-5
V gene: TRBV12-3/TRBV12-4
D gene: NA
clone size: NA
CDR3 DNA: TGTGCCAGCAGTTTAGCAGCTAATCAGCCCCAGCATTTT
CDR3 protein: CASSLAANQPQHF

J gene: TRBJ2-2
V gene: TRBV6-5
D gene: NA
clone size: many
CDR3 DNA: TGTGCCAGCAGTCAGGATATTAAAGGGGAGCTGTTTTTT
CDR3 protein: CASSQDIKGELFF

J gene: TRBJ2-2
V gene: TRBV4-1
D gene: NA
clone size: NA
CDR3 DNA: TGCGCCAGCAGCCAACCACCCTCGGGGGGCAGCACCGGGGAGCTGTTTTTT
CDR3 protein: CASSQPPSGGSTGELFF

J gene: TRBJ2-3
V gene: TRBV28
D gene: TRBD1
clone size: NA
CDR3 DNA: TGTGCCAGCCAGATAGACAGGGGCAGAGGCACAGATACGCAGTATTTT
CDR3 protein: CASQIDRGRGTDTQYF

J gene: TRBJ2-7
V gene: TRBV5-1
D gene: TRBD1
clone size: large
CDR3 DNA: TGCGCCAGCAGCGGGACAGACTCCTACGAGCAGTACTTC
CDR3 protein: CASSGTDSYEQYF

J gene: TRBJ2-6
V gene: TRBV2
D gene: NA
clone size: NA
CDR3 DNA: TGTGCCAGCAGTGAACCATGGGAGACTGGGGCCAACGTCCTGACTTTC
CDR3 protein: CASSEPWETGANVLTF

J gene: TRBJ2-7
V gene: TRBV5-1
D gene: NA
clone size: once
CDR3 DNA: TGCGCCAGCAGCCCGACTTCACCTGACTACGAGCAGTACTTC
CDR3 protein: CASSPTSPDYEQYF

J gene: TRBJ1-2
V gene: TRBV5-1
D gene: TRBD1
clone size: NA
CDR3 DNA: TGCGCCAGCAGCCAACAGGGGACTAACTATGGCTACACCTTC
CDR3 protein: CASSQQGTNYGYTF

J gene: TRBJ2-7
V gene: TRBV13
D gene: TRBD2
clone size: NA
CDR3 DNA: TGTGCCAGCAGCCTTAAGCGGGAGGGGACCTACGAGCAGTACTTC
CDR3 protein: CASSLKREGTYEQYF

J gene: TRBJ2-2
V gene: TRBV6-6
D gene: NA
clone size: NA
CDR3 DNA: TGTGCCAGCCTCGGCGGGGAGCTGTTTTTT
CDR3 protein: CASLGGELFF

J gene: TRBJ2-5
V gene: TRBV7-2
D gene: TRBD1
clone size: NA
CDR3 DNA: TGTGCCAGCAGCTTATCCTCAGGGGGCAGGGAGACCCAGTACTTC
CDR3 protein: CASSLSSGGRETQYF

J gene: TRBJ2-3
V gene: TRBV7-8
D gene: TRBD2
clone size: once
CDR3 DNA: TGTGCCAGCAGCATTCGGACTAGCGGGAGCTTTACAGATACGCAGTATTTT
CDR3 protein: CASSIRTSGSFTDTQYF

J gene: TRBJ1-3
V gene: TRBV5-6
D gene: NA
clone size: NA
CDR3 DNA: TGTGCCAGCAGCTTGCTTCCGAAGAGCTCTGGAAACACCATATATTTT
CDR3 protein: CASSLLPKSSGNTIYF

J gene: TRBJ1-1
V gene: TRBV5-1
D gene: NA
clone size: NA
CDR3 DNA: TGCGCCAGCAGCCCCGGCGACAGGTGGAACACTGAAGCTTTCTTT
CDR3 protein: CASSPGDRWNTEAFF

J gene: TRBJ1-5
V gene: TRBV19
D gene: NA
clone size: NA
CDR3 DNA: TGTGCCAGTACCCACGGAGGGGCCGATCAGCCCCAGCATTTT
CDR3 protein: CASTHGGADQPQHF

J gene: TRBJ2-1
V gene: TRBV11-2
D gene: NA
clone size: NA
CDR3 DNA: TGTGCCAGCAGCTTAGAGGGGGACAACTACAATGAGCAGTTCTTC
CDR3 protein: CASSLEGDNYNEQFF

J gene: TRBJ2-2
V gene: TRBV5-1
D gene: TRBD1
clone size: once
CDR3 DNA: TGCGCCAGCAGCTTGACAGGGGCCACCGGGGAGCTGTTTTTT
CDR3 protein: CASSLTGATGELFF

J gene: TRBJ1-2
V gene: TRBV28
D gene: NA
clone size: NA
CDR3 DNA: TGTGCCAGCAGCACAGGGTACTATGGCTACACCTTC
CDR3 protein: CASSTGYYGYTF

J gene: TRBJ2-7
V gene: TRBV2
D gene: NA
clone size: NA
CDR3 DNA: TGTGCCAGCAGTGAATTTGGCGGGGCCTACGAGCAGTACTTC
CDR3 protein: CASSEFGGAYEQYF

J gene: TRBJ1-1
V gene: TRBV9
D gene: NA
clone size: NA
CDR3 DNA: TGTGCCAGCAGCTCGCAACCTATGAACACTGAAGCTTTCTTT
CDR3 protein: CASSSQPMNTEAFF

J gene: TRBJ2-1
V gene: TRBV5-1
D gene: NA
clone size: NA
CDR3 DNA: TGCGCCAGCAGCTTGGCGGCAGGGATAGGTGAGCAGTTCTTC
CDR3 protein: CASSLAAGIGEQFF